The T cell receptor beta chain described here comes from a study of T cell repertoires in cytomegalovirus infection. Study-wide context: Public TCR beta signatures provided an indication of both CMV infection and a matching HLA type.

One entry per CDR3 protein results from TCRdb running MiXCR on the reads. Of around 260,000 distinct CDR3 sequences listed, 9.1% are singletons. The CDR3 runs 16 residues. Trimming cost V 1 base and J 3 bases; bases outside gene matches: 4. Germline V gene lookup returns CDR1 SGHTA and CDR2 FQGNSA. Findings of the study overall: Accumulated public TCR beta family frequency recognized individuals carrying CMV together with the relevant HLA.

This clonotype was seen at least ten times. Its matching antigen is unknown. The TCR originated in a human donor in good health (CMV status not recorded). Some clones in this sample may be carry-over from other donors' samples. The chain employs TRBV7-2 and TRBJ2-3; 10 bases line up with TRBD2. Sequencing input: PBMCs. CDR3: CASSLVPSGSTDTQYF. As DNA, the CDR3 is TGTGCCAGCAGCTTAGTTCCTAGCGGGAGTACAGATACGCAGTATTTT.